This T cell receptor beta chain was retrieved from a study of shared clonotypes between healthy human individuals. Study findings and constraints: Four donors had about 5% of their naive CD4 clonotypes in common.

Some clones are missing from TCRdb's copy, which holds only in-frame ones; the method was immunoSEQ multiplex PCR. The table has some 2 million clones, 85% to 95% seen once. CDR1 is SGHDT, CDR2 YYEEEE, per germline. V was shortened by 4 bases and J by 2 bases, with 10 bases between the two germline ends. This CDR3 has 13 amino acids. This clone was seen only once. What it binds is unknown. CD45RO-negative CD8 cells positively selected for CCR7 made up the naive population, which excluded terminally differentiated effector memory CD45RA+ cells. Every donor was a Caucasian adult from Nashville, Tennessee.

The V gene is TRBV5-6, the J gene TRBJ2-7, with D possibly matching TRBD2 (5 bases). Source material: naive CD8+ T cells sorted from blood. The source of this sequence is a man between 18 and 29 years old in good health. CDR3 protein: CASSADSAYEQYF. CDR3 DNA sequence: TGTGCCAGCAGCGCGGACTCAGCCTACGAGCAGTACTTC. Full variable domain (missing parts from reference TRBV5-6 and TRBJ2-7): DAGVTQSPTHLIKTRGQQVTLRCSPKSGHDTVSWYQQALGQGPQFIFQYYEEEERQRGNFPDRFSGHQFPNYSSELNVNALLLGDSALYLCASSADSAYEQYFGPGTRLTVT.